Included here is one TCR beta chain sequence, with context. TCRdb keeps only in-frame clones here, not all; method: immunoSEQ multiplex PCR. The data hold under 110,000 clones, with 91% observed a single time. This sample was taken from a study of T cell changes during pregnancy in multiple sclerosis. V lost 8 bases to trimming and J lost 4 bases; unmatched junction nucleotides: 8. The CDR3 is 15 residues long. Germline loops: CDR1 SEHNR, CDR2 FQNEAQ (reference sequence). This chain connects TRBV7-9 to TRBJ2-7, with 13 bases that match TRBD2. The receptor was derived from a female donor with multiple sclerosis, enrolled in a pregnancy study. Sequences were derived from peripheral blood, sampled in the second trimester of pregnancy. CDR3 amino acids: CASGLGTSGNYEQYF. The CDR3 DNA sequence: TGTGCCAGCGGTTTAGGGACTAGCGGGAATTACGAGCAGTACTTC.